The clone carrying this T cell receptor beta chain was seen a few times. What it binds is not known. The Oncomine TCR Beta short-read assay sequenced DNA from cultured CD4+ T cells. Genomic DNA was drawn out of CD4+ T cells grown in culture. From the PCR reads, TCRdb called clonotypes with MiXCR, one entry per CDR3 protein. The sample has 8,500 to 10,000 distinct CDR3 sequences, about 36% seen once. Noted treatment: approximately 10-day PBMC culture with coronavirus spike peptide pools or control peptides (ViraFEST assay). These CD4+ T cells came from an unexposed donor, sampled before the COVID-19 pandemic (2011-2018). V lost 6 bases, J lost 7 bases, and 13 bases lay in between. CDR3 length: 13 amino acids. From germline, CDR1 is MNHNS and CDR2 SASEGT. This entry belongs to a study of vaccination and CD4 T cells after COVID-19. Overall study context: The makeup of the convalescents was six males and four females, two of them Hispanic. For control cultures, the treatment was a CEFX pool, an HIV-1 Nef pool, or no peptide.

The genes are TRBV6-1 and TRBJ2-1, with D tentatively TRBD2 (6 bases). Specimen: CD4+ T cells from blood, cultured in vitro. The receptor was isolated from a human donor in good health. Here the CDR3 reads CASRSGHGNEQFF. The CDR3 DNA follows: TGTGCCAGCAGGAGCGGGCATGGGAATGAGCAGTTCTTC.